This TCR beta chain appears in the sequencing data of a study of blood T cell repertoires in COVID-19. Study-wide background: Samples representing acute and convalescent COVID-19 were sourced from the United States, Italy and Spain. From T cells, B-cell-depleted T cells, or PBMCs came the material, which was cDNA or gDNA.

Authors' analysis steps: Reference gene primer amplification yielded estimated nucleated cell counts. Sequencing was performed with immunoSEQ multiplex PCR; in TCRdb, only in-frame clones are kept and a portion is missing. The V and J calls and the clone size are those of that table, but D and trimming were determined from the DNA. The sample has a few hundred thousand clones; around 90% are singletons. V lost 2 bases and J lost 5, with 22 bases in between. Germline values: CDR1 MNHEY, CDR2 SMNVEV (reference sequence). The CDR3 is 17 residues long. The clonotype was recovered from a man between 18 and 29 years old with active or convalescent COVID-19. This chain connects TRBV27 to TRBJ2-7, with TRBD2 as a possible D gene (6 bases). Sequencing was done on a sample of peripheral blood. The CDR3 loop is CASSLRSGGAGRDEQYF. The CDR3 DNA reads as TGTGCCAGCAGTTTAAGGTCCGGCGGGGCGGGAAGAGACGAGCAGTACTTC.